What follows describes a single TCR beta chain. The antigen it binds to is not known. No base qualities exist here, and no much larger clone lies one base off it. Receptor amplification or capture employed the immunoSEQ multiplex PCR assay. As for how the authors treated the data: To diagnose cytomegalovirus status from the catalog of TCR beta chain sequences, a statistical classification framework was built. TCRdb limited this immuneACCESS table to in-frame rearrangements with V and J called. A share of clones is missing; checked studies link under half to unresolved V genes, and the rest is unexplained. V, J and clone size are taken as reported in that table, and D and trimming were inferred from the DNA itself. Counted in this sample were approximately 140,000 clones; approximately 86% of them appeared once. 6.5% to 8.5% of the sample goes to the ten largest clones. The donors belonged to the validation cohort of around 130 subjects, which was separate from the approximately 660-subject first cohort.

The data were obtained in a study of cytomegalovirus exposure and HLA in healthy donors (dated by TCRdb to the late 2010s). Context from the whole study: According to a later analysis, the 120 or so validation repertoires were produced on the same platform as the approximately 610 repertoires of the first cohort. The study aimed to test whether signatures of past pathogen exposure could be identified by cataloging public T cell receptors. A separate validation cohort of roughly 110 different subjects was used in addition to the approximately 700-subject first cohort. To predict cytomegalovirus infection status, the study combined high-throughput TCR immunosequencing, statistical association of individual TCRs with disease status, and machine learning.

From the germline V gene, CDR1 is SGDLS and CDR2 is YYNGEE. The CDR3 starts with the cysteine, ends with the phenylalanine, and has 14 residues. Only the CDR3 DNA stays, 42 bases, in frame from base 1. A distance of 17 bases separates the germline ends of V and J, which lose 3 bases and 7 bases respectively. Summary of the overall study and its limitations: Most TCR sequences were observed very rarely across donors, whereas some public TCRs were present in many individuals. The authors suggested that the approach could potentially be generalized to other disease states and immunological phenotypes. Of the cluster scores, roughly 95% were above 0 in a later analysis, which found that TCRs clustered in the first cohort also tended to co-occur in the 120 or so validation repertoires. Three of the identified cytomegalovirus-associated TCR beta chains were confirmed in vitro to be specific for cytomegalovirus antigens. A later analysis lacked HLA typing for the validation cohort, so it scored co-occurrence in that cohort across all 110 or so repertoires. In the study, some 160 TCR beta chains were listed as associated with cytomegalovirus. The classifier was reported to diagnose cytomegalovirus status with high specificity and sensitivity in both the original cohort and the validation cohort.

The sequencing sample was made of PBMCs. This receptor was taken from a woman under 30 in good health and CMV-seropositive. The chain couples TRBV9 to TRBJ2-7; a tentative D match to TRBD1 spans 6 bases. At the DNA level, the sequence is TGTGCCAGCAGCGGACAGGATTCGAGGCGGGAGCAGTACTTC. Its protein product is CASSGQDSRREQYF.